This TCR beta chain was retrieved from a study of OX40 agonist ivuxolimab in advanced cancers. The germline gives CDR1 SGHTA, CDR2 FQGNSA. V lost 4 bases and J lost 0, with 10 bases in between. This CDR3 comprises 15 residues. The assay was immunoSEQ multiplex PCR, and TCRdb's table has in-frame clones only and misses some. Of some 70,000 clones in the sample, 85% were seen once. The specimen was CD4+ or CD8+ T cells sorted from blood, collected in a trial of the OX40 agonist ivuxolimab. The chain uses TRBV7-2 and TRBJ2-1; perhaps D is TRBD1 or TRBD2 (5 bases each). This TCR was sampled from an adult with an advanced solid tumor such as melanoma, head and neck, liver or kidney cancer. CDR3 coding DNA: TGTGCCAGCAGCTCGGGACCTAGCTCCTACAATGAGCAGTTCTTC. Translation: CASSSGPSSYNEQFF.